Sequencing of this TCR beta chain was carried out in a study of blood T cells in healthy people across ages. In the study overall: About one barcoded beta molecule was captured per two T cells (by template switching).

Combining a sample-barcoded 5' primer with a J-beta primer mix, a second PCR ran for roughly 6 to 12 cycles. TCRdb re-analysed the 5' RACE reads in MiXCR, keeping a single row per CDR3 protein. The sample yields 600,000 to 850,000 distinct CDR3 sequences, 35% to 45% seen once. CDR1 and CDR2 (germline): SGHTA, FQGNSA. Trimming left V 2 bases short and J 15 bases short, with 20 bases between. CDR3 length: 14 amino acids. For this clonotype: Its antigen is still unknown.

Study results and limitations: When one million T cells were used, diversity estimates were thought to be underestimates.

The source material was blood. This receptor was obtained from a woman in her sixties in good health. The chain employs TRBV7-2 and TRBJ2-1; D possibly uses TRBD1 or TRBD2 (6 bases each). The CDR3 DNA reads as TGTGCCAGCAGCTTACAGGGGACTGGCTGGGAATGGTTCTTC. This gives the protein CASSLQGTGWEWFF.